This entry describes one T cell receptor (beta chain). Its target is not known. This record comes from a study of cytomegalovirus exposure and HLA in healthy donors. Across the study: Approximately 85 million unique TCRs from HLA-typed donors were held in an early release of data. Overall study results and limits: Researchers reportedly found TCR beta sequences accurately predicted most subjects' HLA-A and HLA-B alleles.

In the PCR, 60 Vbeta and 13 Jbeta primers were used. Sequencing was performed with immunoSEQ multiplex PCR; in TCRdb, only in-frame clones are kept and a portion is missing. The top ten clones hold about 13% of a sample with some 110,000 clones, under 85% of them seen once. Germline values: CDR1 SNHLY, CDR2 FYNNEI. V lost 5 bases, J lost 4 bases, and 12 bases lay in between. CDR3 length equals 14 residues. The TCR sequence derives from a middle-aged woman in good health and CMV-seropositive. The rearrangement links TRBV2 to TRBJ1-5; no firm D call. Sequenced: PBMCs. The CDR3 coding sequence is TGTGCCAGCAGTTCGAGGAGCCAGAATCAGCCCCAGCATTTT. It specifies CASSSRSQNQPQHF.